This TCR beta chain was sequenced during a study of blood T cell repertoires in COVID-19. Participants' own reports of clinical history determined their cohort assignment. A COVID-19 case was met by exposed participants within 2 weeks before study entry. The CDR3 runs 13 residues. Germline assignment: CDR1 SGHTA and CDR2 FQGTGA. Trimming removed 6 bases at V and 8 bases at J, with 16 bases between. Original handling: By means of reference gene primer amplification, nucleated cell counts were estimated. Sequencing was performed with immunoSEQ multiplex PCR; in TCRdb, only in-frame clones are kept and a portion is missing. The V and J calls and clone size come from that table; D and trimming were worked out from the DNA. The table includes 350,000 or so clones, about 88% detected once.

The clonotype comes from a woman aged 25-40 years who had been exposed to COVID-19. The sequenced sample consisted of PBMCs or T cells enriched from blood (not recorded which). The chain carries TRBV7-3 and TRBJ1-2; D is possibly TRBD1 (6 bases). The CDR3 sequence: CASSPQTQGGYTF. The CDR3 DNA sequence: TGTGCCAGCAGTCCCCAAACCCAGGGGGGCTACACCTTC.